The source of this T cell receptor beta chain is a study of cytomegalovirus exposure and HLA in healthy donors (TCRdb year 2017). Broadly, across the study: An earlier analysis of approximately 550 of the donors reported roughly 300 Gb of sequence data and 100 million to 140 million unique TCR beta sequences from 150 million to 200 million T cells. An early release that covered 500 to 800 HLA-typed donors contained about 300 gigabases of sequencing data and 70 million to 100 million unique TCR sequences. Among the roughly 400 genotyped donors, more than 70% belonged to the genetic ancestry cluster associated with self-reported Caucasian donors. The aim of the study was to test whether cataloging public T cell receptors could identify signatures of past pathogen exposure. Using immunosequencing, the study profiled T cell repertoires from fewer than 700 subjects and related those repertoires to cytomegalovirus serostatus. In addition to the first cohort of 500 to 850 subjects, a separate validation cohort of over 90 different subjects was used. High-throughput TCR immunosequencing, statistical association of individual TCRs with disease status, and machine learning were combined to predict cytomegalovirus infection status. A later analysis re-analyzed previously published TCR beta repertoires from 600 to 850 donors and added high-resolution HLA genotyping to study TCR occurrence patterns. Rather than using new phenotypic data, the later analysis identified candidate immune exposures from TCR beta sequences and from how often those sequences occurred across donors. An earlier analysis of approximately 580 of the donors used high-throughput TCR beta sequencing to judge whether each TCR beta V gene segment behaved as functional or pseudogenic. Donor age, sex, ethnicity and CMV serostatus were compiled together with the repertoire data. In a later genetic analysis, genome-wide SNP genotypes for about 55% of the roughly 700 donors were used, and that subset was treated as a discovery cohort. Every discovery cohort repertoire had been produced on one sequencing platform. Class I and class II HLA loci were covered by the typing at four-digit resolution. Typing coverage varied by locus: roughly 620-640 donors for A, B, C, DRB1 and DQB1; approximately 520 for DQA1; about 600 for DPA1; roughly 450 for DPB1. Four or five DR-DQ haplotypes were handled as single units for association and clustering because linkage in the cohort was strong. Across 300 to 400 genotyped donors of the cohort, an average of roughly 230,000 unique TCR beta nucleotide sequences per donor were sequenced, and 15% to 20% of those sequences were non-productive.

The CDR3 covers 15 residues, taking in both the cysteine and the valine. The only DNA kept is the CDR3, 45 bases in frame from the first base. The germline V gene gives CDR1 as SGHVS and CDR2 as FQNEAQ. After removal of 5 bases from V and 1 base from J, the junction retains 7 bases not matched to a gene. Library construction relied on the immunoSEQ multiplex PCR assay. The multiplex PCR relied on a mix of 60 forward primers for TCR Vbeta segments and 13 reverse primers for TCR Jbeta segments. A multiplex PCR assay on genomic DNA amplified the CDR3 region of rearranged TCR beta genes. On the Illumina HiSeq System, the amplified TCR beta libraries were sequenced as 87-base-pair reads. The authors' pipeline ran thus. Across the 700 or so repertoires, a later analysis counted 75 million to 90 million unique TCR beta chains, around 10 million of which were shared by at least two donors. Raw reads were error-corrected and collapsed into unique sequences with a nearest-neighbor algorithm that merged closely related sequences to remove PCR and sequencing errors. Alignment of CDR3 sequences to IMGT reference sequences was used to assign V, D and J gene segments. For a sequence to be retained, a match of at least six nucleotides was required to both a V gene segment and a J gene segment. A rearrangement was called productive if the CDR3 had no stop codons and remained in frame with V and J, and every other rearrangement was called non-productive. Following IMGT convention, CDR3 was defined as the stretch from the second conserved V-encoded cysteine up to the conserved J-encoded phenylalanine. The earlier analysis of some 550 of the donors excluded any sequence lacking an unambiguous match to a single V gene segment. In an earlier analysis of 450 to 700 of the donors, V segments were called functional above 56.7% productive rearrangements and were called segregating when the between-donor standard deviation exceeded 5%. A statistical classification framework was built to diagnose cytomegalovirus status from the catalog of TCR beta chain sequences. In a later analysis, TCR nucleotide sequences were compared against IMGT/GENE-DB human TR gene sequences so that V and J genes could be assigned. Using the TCRdist pipeline, a later analysis assigned CDR3 sequences along with most-parsimonious VDJ recombination scenarios. In a later analysis, each TCR beta chain was defined by its CDR3 amino acid sequence together with its V-gene family, and reads without a unique V-gene family were excluded. As a way to deal with suspected cross-contamination and a sequencing artifact, a later analysis dropped 592 nucleotide sequences that were highly shared and had low generation probability. For each public chain, a later analysis derived a clonal expansion index from normalized ranks of inferred template counts within each repertoire. Generation probabilities in a later analysis came from a VDJ recombination model fitted to out-of-frame rearrangements, and those results were checked against IGoR. Hypergeometric tests were used in a later analysis to score TCR-TCR, TCR-HLA and TCR-CMV co-occurrence, with a repertoire-size bias correction applied to the TCR pairs. False discovery rates were estimated in a later analysis by permuting HLA or CMV assignments 20 times. In a later analysis, co-occurring TCRs were grouped using DBSCAN, with TCRdist sequence similarity added in when clustering inside HLA-allele-positive subsets. Repertoires with fewer than 30,000 or more than 120,000 public chains were left out of co-occurrence clustering, as were five repertoires with anomalous nucleotide sharing. The clones in this table, taken by TCRdb from immuneACCESS, are in-frame only. Not every clone is retained; where verified, under half of the shortfall comes from an unresolved V gene, and the cause of the rest is unknown. The D gene and trimming were derived from the DNA, and the V and J assignments and clone size from that table. The sample table shows fewer than 200,000 clones, and 70% to 90% are seen once. In total, the top ten clones hold just over 2.5% of the sample.

The cohort was made up of 500 to 800 healthy bone marrow donors. Cohort members were all nominally healthy when sampled, although unrecorded immune exposures were likely present. The donor tested CMV seropositive, placing the donor among the 289 seropositive members of the cohort. Every donor gave a peripheral blood sample, and the peripheral blood mononuclear cells from that sample were used for TCR beta sequencing. The Qiagen DNeasy Blood Extraction Kit was used to extract genomic DNA from the blood cell samples. To note about this clone: Its recognized antigen is unknown. No clone much larger than this one lies a single base away; base qualities are absent.

Beyond this particular receptor, the publication reports: When HLA alleles, especially DR and DQ, strongly co-occurred, attributing TCR associations to individual alleles was difficult. In a later analysis, several top co-occurrence clusters were reported to appear linked to parvovirus B19, influenza, CMV and Epstein-Barr virus. This cohort had only TCR beta chains sequenced, and the lack of alpha or paired-chain data limited which features could be detected. In a later analysis, TCR association rates were found to vary across HLA loci, with the most associated TCRs seen for DRB1 alleles and the fewest for HLA-C alleles. CMV serostatus was the only immune exposure information available for the cohort. The authors suggested that the approach could potentially be extended to other disease states and immunological phenotypes. A later analysis found that HLA-associated TCR beta chains were more clonally expanded and had lower generation probabilities than equally common non-associated chains. In vitro tests confirmed that three of the cytomegalovirus-associated TCR beta chains recognize cytomegalovirus antigens. A later analysis associated about 18,000 TCR beta sequences with specific HLA alleles at a false discovery rate of 0.05. A total of fewer than 200 TCR beta chains were listed by the study as associated with cytomegalovirus. A cluster of highly shared sequence variants was judged likely to represent a technical artifact of the sequencing pipeline. In a later analysis, most CMV-associated TCR beta chains were found to appear HLA-restricted, with HLA associations seemingly driven largely by CMV exposure. Across donors, most TCR sequences were observed very rarely, whereas some public TCRs were present in many individuals. In an earlier analysis of roughly 500 of the donors, most TCR beta V segments appeared in productive rearrangements about 90% or about 30% of the time, broadly matching IMGT annotations. The classifier was reported to diagnose cytomegalovirus status with high specificity and sensitivity in both the original and validation cohorts. Because the 87-base-pair reads could not distinguish some IMGT-functional V segments, including TRBV6-2 and TRBV6-3, those segments were excluded. Compared with the approximately 700-donor mean, donors in an Asian-associated ancestry cluster had fewer N-insertions in productive TCRs, according to a later genetic analysis. The earlier analysis of about 600 of the donors excluded approximately 17 rarely observed V segments, including chromosome 9 orphons, because counts were too low. A further reported finding was that TCR beta sequences accurately predicted the HLA-A and HLA-B alleles for most subjects in the first cohort. In a later genetic analysis, a missense DCLRE1C variant was associated with V-gene and J-gene trimming of TCR beta chains, and the association was replicated in an independent cohort. Sequencing depth was assumed to be roughly uniform across donors in the presence/absence analyses, though that assumption may not hold. Correlated functional status among segregating V segments might reflect linkage disequilibrium, but an unknown experimental factor could not be ruled out. HLA typing was unavailable for some donors at each locus, so association tests used only the typed subset.

The TCR was taken from a man aged 25 to 45 in good health and CMV-seropositive. Recombination joined TRBV7-8 with TRBJ2-7; 8 bases in the junction line up with TRBD1. What was sequenced was PBMCs. This receptor has the CDR3 CASSTRDRKSYEQYV. The DNA sequence is given as TGTGCCAGCAGCACCCGGGACAGGAAGTCCTACGAGCAGTACGTC.